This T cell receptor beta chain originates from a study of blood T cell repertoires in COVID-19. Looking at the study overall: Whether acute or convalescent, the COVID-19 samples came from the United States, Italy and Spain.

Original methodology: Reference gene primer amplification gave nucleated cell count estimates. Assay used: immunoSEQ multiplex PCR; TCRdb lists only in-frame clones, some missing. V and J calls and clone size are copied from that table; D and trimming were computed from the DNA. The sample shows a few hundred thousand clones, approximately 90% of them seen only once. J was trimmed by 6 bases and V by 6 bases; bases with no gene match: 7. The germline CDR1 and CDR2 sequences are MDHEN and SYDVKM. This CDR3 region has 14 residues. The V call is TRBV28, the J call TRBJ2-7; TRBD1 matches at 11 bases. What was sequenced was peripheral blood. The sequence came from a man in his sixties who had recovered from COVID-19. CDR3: CASRRTGGAGEQYF. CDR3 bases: TGTGCCAGCAGACGGACAGGGGGCGCGGGCGAGCAGTACTTC.